The 21 T cell receptor beta chains below come from one sample, sequenced in a study of T cells in Graves' hyperthyroidism and ophthalmopathy. The CDR3 regions of TCR beta were amplified from RNA transcripts. An initial round of RT-PCR targeting the TCR CDR3 relied on the HTBI primer set. TCRdb itself ran the multiplex PCR reads through MiXCR, one entry per CDR3 protein. Altogether some 50,000 distinct CDR3 sequences are present, over 40% being singletons, with the ten largest covering roughly 10%. Sequenced sample: blood. These receptors all come from a woman in her forties or fifties with Graves' ophthalmopathy.

This clonotype was counted many times. V and J are TRBV24-1 and TRBJ2-1; D might be TRBD1 or TRBD2, each matching 5 bases. The CDR3 spans 12 residues. Trimming took off 8 bases at V and 15 bases at J, with 19 bases between the two ends. Germline V gene data show CDR1 as KGHDR and CDR2 as SFDVKD. The CDR3 is CATISPEGRGFF. CDR3 bases: TGTGCCACCATTTCCCCCGAGGGACGAGGGTTCTTC.

This clonotype was counted many times. The chain has TRBV2 and TRBJ2-1, with D hard to call. CDR3 length: 14 residues. V gave up 7 bases and J gave up 1 base, with 11 bases separating them. Germline V gene sequence: CDR1 SNHLY, CDR2 FYNNEI. CDR3 in DNA: TGTGCCAGCACCAGCGAAGCATCCTACAATGAGCAGTTCTTC. Protein sequence: CASTSEASYNEQFF.

This clonotype was picked up one time. This CDR3 is missing its conserved last phenylalanine or tryptophan, likely due to a read error. Because the CDR3's place on the DNA is in doubt, the DNA is left out and the CDR3 is given as listed by TCRdb. The chain joins TRBV2 to TRBJ2-7; the D call TRBD1 from the table was never checked on the DNA. The CDR3 length equals 16 residues, ends included. From germline, CDR1 is SNHLY and CDR2 FYNNEI. CDR3 residues: CASSEPYRGRGGELYC.

There are many counts of this clonotype. The rearrangement joins TRBV7-2 to TRBJ1-1; D unclear. The length of the CDR3 is 16 residues. Germline CDR1 reads SGHTA; CDR2 reads FQGNSA. V lost 3 bases and J lost 5, with 19 bases in between. The DNA of the CDR3 is TGTGCCAGCAGCTTTTTCACCTCCATCTCGGGTACTGAAGCTTTCTTT. Translation gives CASSFFTSISGTEAFF. Variable domain in full (rest from reference TRBV7-2 and TRBJ1-1): GAGVSQSPSNKVTEKGKDVELRCDPISGHTALYWYRQSLGQGLEFLIYFQGNSAPDKSGLPSDRFSAERTGGSVSTLTIQRTQQEDSAVYLCASSFFTSISGTEAFFGQGTRLTVV.

This clonotype was found many times. The J gene is TRBJ2-3, the V gene TRBV9; D may correspond to TRBD1 or TRBD2 (5 bases each). The CDR3 totals 15 residues. The V end lost 5 bases, the J end lost 1 base, and 14 bases lay between the germline ends. CDR1 and CDR2 (germline): SGDLS, YYNGEE. The CDR3 is CASSALGPGTDTQYF. DNA of the CDR3: TGTGCCAGCAGTGCTTTGGGACCGGGCACAGATACGCAGTATTTT.

This chain links TRBV6-2 or TRBV6-3 with TRBJ1-2, with D possibly being TRBD1 (6 bases). The CDR3 runs 14 residues. Germline CDR1 reads MNHEY; CDR2 reads SVGEGT. The V end lost 4 bases, the J end lost 3 bases, and 12 bases lay between the germline ends. For the CDR3, the DNA is TGTGCCAGCAGTTGGGGGGGCAGCGACTATGGCTACACCTTC. This translates into CASSWGGSDYGYTF.

The chain recombines TRBV7-6 with TRBJ2-1; D is tentatively TRBD1 or TRBD2 (5 bases each). The germline V and J ends were trimmed by 3 bases and 6 bases, with 15 bases remaining between them. CDR1 SGHVS and CDR2 FNYEAQ come from the germline V gene. The CDR3 length is 15 residues. CDR3 coding DNA: TGTGCCAGCAGCTTGGGTGGGGGTGAAACCAATGAGCAGTTCTTC. As protein: CASSLGGGETNEQFF.

In its sample, this clonotype is medium-sized. The genes are TRBV24-1 and TRBJ1-5, with D unresolved. Germline V gives CDR1 KGHDR, CDR2 SFDVKD. V lost 2 bases to trimming and J lost 2 bases, with 3 bases between them. CDR3 length equals 13 residues. DNA for the CDR3: TGTGCCACCAGTGATTGGGGCAATCAGCCCCAGCATTTT. This translates into CATSDWGNQPQHF.

J is TRBJ2-7 and V is TRBV10-3, with TRBD1 identical over 10 bases. Germline lookup yields CDR1 ENHRY and CDR2 SYGVKD. The CDR3 contains 14 residues. Trimming removed 6 bases from V and 2 bases from J; junction bases left unmatched: 4. For the CDR3, the DNA is TGTGCCATCAGCCCGGGACAGGGGACCTACGAGCAGTACTTC. The encoded protein is CAISPGQGTYEQYF.

This clonotype was observed at least ten times. The chain links TRBV19 to TRBJ1-1, with 7 bases lining up with TRBD1. V lost 6 bases and J lost 5; bases outside the gene matches: 3. CDR1 is LNHDA, CDR2 SQIVND, per germline (reference sequence). CDR3 length: 12 amino acids. CDR3 DNA sequence: TGTGCCAGTAGGCAACAGGGGACTGAAGCTTTCTTT. Protein product: CASRQQGTEAFF. Supplemented by reference TRBV19 and TRBJ1-1, the full variable domain reads DGGITQSPKYLFRKEGQNVTLSCEQNLNHDAMYWYRQDPGQGLRLIYYSQIVNDFQKGDIAEGYSVSREKKESFPLTVTSAQKNPTAFYLCASRQQGTEAFFGQGTRLTVV.

This clonotype was seen only a few times. This sequence joins TRBV29-1 and TRBJ2-7; no clear D gene. The CDR3 covers 10 residues. Germline-derived CDR1 and CDR2 are SQVTM and ANQGSEA. V was pared by 0 bases and J by 7 bases, with 4 bases between. The CDR3 reads CSVEDREQYF. CDR3 bases: TGCAGCGTTGAAGACAGGGAGCAGTACTTC.

This clonotype came up many times. The rearrangement joins TRBV7-6 to TRBJ2-3; 9 nucleotides match TRBD2. The germline gives CDR1 SGHVS, CDR2 FNYEAQ. CDR3 length: 16 residues. V shed 1 base, J shed 4 bases, and the junction held 6 bases outside the gene matches. The DNA of the CDR3 is TGTGCCAGCAGCTTAGTTGGCGGGGGGGCCCCAGATACGCAGTATTTT. It yields the protein CASSLVGGGAPDTQYF.

This clonotype was counted at least ten times. One end of the junction is discordant with germline, which a read error may explain. The V and J genes are TRBV24-1 and TRBJ2-5, with D unresolved. The CDR3 length is 13 residues. In germline, CDR1 is KGHDR, CDR2 SFDVKD. The CDR3 nucleotides read TGTGCCACCAGTGCTTTGGACCAAGAGACCCAGTACTTC. Encoded protein: CATSALDQETQYF.

This clonotype was seen many times. This chain uses TRBV6-5 with TRBJ1-4; D perhaps matches TRBD1 (5 bases). The CDR3 extends over 13 amino acids. Germline V gene sequence: CDR1 MNHEY, CDR2 SVGAGI. Between the trimmed V and J ends, which lost 6 bases and 10 bases, there was a span of 15 bases. The CDR3 protein is CASSHQTDGKLFF. For the CDR3, the DNA is TGTGCCAGCAGCCATCAGACAGACGGAAAACTGTTTTTT.

Concerning this clonotype itself: Germline is not matched at one junction end, which may reflect a read error. The rearrangement links TRBV7-3 to TRBJ2-5; 13 nucleotides match TRBD2. This CDR3 is 14 amino acids long. Germline V gene sequence: CDR1 SGHTA, CDR2 FQGTGA. The CDR3 DNA follows: TGTGCCAGCGGCTTGACTAGCGGGAGGGAGACCCAGTACTTC. This sequence encodes CASGLTSGRETQYF.

The chain couples TRBV10-1 to TRBJ2-1, with a weak D call TRBD2 (5 bases). The CDR3 totals 16 residues. Trimming left V 5 bases short and J 7 bases short, with 21 bases between. CDR1 is WNHNN, CDR2 SYGVQD, per germline (reference sequence). CDR3 residues: CASSSPIARKFNEQFF. The CDR3 DNA is TGCGCCAGCAGTTCTCCCATAGCGCGAAAGTTTAATGAGCAGTTCTTC.

Of note for this clonotype: Germline is not matched at one junction end, which may reflect a read error. The J gene is TRBJ2-2, the V gene TRBV19; weak D call: TRBD2 (6 bases). CDR1 LNHDA and CDR2 SQIVND come from the germline V gene (reference sequence). This CDR3 comprises 15 residues. DNA of the CDR3: TGTGCCAGTAGTGTCGCCGGAAGGGCGGGACGGGGAGCTGTTTTT. Residues: CASSVAGRAGRGAVF.

This clonotype was seen at least ten times. The CDR3 region has the DNA TGTGCCAGCAATCGGGACAGCCTCTACGAGCAGTACTTC. It specifies CASNRDSLYEQYF. The rearrangement uses TRBV28 and TRBJ2-7; 7 positions agree with TRBD1. V gave up 7 bases and J gave up 3 bases; unmatched junction bases: 6. The CDR3 contains 13 residues. The germline V gene encodes CDR1 MDHEN and CDR2 SYDVKM. The whole variable domain, remainder taken from reference TRBV28 and TRBJ2-7, is DVKVTQSSRYLVKRTGEKVFLECVQDMDHENMFWYRQDPGLGLRLIYFSYDVKMKEKGDIPEGYSVSREKKERFSLILESASTNQTSMYLCASNRDSLYEQYFGPGTRLTVT.

Comments on this clonotype: At one boundary the junction diverges from the germline segment, which might be a read error. The J gene is TRBJ2-3, the V gene TRBV2, with 7 positions matching TRBD1. The germline CDR1 and CDR2 sequences are SNHLY and FYNNEI. The CDR3 contains 17 residues. The CDR3 nucleotides are TGTGCCAGCACTGAACCGCTTAGGCAGGGGGGCACAGATACGCAGTATTTT. Its protein product is CASTEPLRQGGTDTQYF.

This clonotype was seen at least ten times. The chain carries TRBV7-9 and TRBJ2-5; no clear D. The CDR3 is 16 amino acids. Trimming took 3 bases from V and 4 from J, leaving 18 bases between them. CDR1 is SEHNR, CDR2 FQNEAQ, per germline (reference sequence). CDR3 coding DNA: TGTGCCAGCAGCTTCCTCTCTAGTAACCCACCAGAGACCCAGTACTTC. Protein sequence: CASSFLSSNPPETQYF.

This clonotype appeared a few times. This sequence may be a read error, since a much larger clone differs from it by one base. This rearrangement joins TRBV20-1 to TRBJ2-7; 11 bases agree with TRBD2. CDR1 and CDR2 (germline): DFQATT, SNEGSKA (reference sequence). The CDR3 spans 15 residues. The CDR3 loop reads CSAPPPTSGGYEQCF. CDR3 nucleotide sequence: TGCAGTGCCCCCCCCCCTACTAGCGGGGGTTACGAGCAGTGCTTC.